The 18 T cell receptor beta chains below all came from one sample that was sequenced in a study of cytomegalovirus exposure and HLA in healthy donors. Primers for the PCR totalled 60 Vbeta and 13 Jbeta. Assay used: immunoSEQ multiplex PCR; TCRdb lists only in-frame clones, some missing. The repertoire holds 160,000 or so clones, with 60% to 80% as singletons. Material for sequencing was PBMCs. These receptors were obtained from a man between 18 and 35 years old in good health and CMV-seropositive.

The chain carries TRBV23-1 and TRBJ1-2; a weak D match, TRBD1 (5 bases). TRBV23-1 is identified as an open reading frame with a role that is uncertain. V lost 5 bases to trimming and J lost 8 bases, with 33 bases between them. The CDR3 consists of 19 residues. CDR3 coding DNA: TGCGCCAGCAGTTCCGGCACCTCGGCCCAGGGCGTTCCGGTCGCGGGCTACACCTTC. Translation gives CASSSGTSAQGVPVAGYTF.

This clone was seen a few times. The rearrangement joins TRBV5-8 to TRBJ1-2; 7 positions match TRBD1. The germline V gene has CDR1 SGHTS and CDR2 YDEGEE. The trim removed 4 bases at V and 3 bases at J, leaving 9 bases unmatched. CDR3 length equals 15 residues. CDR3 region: CASSGDGTVDYGYTF. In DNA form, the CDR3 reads TGTGCCAGCAGCGGAGACGGGACAGTCGACTATGGCTACACCTTC.

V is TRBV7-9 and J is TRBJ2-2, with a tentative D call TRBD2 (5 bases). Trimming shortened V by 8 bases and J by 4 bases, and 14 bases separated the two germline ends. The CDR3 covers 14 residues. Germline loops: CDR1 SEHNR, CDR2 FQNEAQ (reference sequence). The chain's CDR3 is CASAVGGGTGELFF. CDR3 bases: TGTGCCAGCGCAGTAGGAGGCGGCACCGGGGAGCTGTTTTTT.

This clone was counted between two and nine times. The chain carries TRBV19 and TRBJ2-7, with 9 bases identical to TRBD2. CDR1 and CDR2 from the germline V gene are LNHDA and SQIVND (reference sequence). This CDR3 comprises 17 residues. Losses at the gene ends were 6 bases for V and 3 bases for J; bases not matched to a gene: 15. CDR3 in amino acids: CASSWSAGGEEVYEQYF. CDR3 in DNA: TGTGCCAGTAGCTGGTCGGCGGGGGGGGAAGAGGTCTACGAGCAGTACTTC.

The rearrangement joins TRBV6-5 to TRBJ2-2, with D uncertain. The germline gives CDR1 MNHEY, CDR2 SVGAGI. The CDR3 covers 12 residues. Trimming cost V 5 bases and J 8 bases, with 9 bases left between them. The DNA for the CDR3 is TGTGCCAGCAGTCCCCTGAGAGGGGAGCTGTTTTTT. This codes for CASSPLRGELFF.

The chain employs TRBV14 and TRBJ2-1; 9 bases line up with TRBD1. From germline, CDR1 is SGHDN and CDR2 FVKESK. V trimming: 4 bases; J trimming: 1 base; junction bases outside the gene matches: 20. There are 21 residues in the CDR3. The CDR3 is CASSRADRGSRIERSYNEQFF. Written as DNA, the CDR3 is TGTGCCAGCAGCCGCGCGGACAGGGGATCGAGAATAGAAAGATCCTACAATGAGCAGTTCTTC.

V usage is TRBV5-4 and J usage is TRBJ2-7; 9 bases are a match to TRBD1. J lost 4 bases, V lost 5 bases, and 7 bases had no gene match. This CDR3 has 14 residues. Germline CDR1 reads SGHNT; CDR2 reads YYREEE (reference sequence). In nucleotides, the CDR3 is TGTGCCAGCAGTACTACCGGGACAGGGTACGAGCAGTACTTC. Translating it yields CASSTTGTGYEQYF.

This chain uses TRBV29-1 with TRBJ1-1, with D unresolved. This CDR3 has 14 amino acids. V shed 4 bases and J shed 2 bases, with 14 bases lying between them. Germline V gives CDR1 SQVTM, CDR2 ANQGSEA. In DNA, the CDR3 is TGCAGCGTTGTGGGAGGAGGATCAAACACTGAAGCTTTCTTT. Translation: CSVVGGGSNTEAFF.

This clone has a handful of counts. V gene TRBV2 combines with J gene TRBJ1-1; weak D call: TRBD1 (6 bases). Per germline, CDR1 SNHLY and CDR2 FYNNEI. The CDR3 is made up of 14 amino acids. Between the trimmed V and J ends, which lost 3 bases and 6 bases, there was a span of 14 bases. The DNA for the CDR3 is TGTGCCAGCAGTGAGGACAGATCGCGTCCTGAAGCTTTCTTT. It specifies CASSEDRSRPEAFF.

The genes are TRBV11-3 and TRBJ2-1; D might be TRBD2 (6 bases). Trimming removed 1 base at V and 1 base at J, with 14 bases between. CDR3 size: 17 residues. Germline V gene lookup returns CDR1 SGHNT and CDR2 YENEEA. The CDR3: CASSLAAGTVSYNEQFF. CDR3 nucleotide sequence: TGTGCCAGCAGCTTAGCCGCTGGGACTGTATCCTACAATGAGCAGTTCTTC. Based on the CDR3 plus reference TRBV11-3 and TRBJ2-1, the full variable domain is EAGVVQSPRYKIIEKKQPVAFWCNPISGHNTLYWYLQNLGQGPELLIRYENEEAVDDSQLPKDRFSAERLKGVDSTLKIQPAELGDSAVYLCASSLAAGTVSYNEQFFGPGTRLTVL.

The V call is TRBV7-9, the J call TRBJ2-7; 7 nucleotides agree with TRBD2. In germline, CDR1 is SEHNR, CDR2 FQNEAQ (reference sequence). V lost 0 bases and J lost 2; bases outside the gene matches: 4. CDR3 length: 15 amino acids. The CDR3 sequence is CASSLAAGETYEQYF. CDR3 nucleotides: TGTGCCAGCAGCTTAGCCGCGGGGGAGACCTACGAGCAGTACTTC.

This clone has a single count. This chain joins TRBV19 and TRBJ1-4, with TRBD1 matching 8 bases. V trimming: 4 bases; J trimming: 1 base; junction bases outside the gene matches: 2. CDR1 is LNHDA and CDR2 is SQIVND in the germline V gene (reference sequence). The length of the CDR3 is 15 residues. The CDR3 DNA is TGTGCCAGTAGTACCGGACAGGGAACTAATGAAAAACTGTTTTTT. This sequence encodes CASSTGQGTNEKLFF.

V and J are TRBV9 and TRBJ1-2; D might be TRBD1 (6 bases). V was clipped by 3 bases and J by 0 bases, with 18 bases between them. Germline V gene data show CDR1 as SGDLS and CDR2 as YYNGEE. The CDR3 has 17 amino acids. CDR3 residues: CASSATGPALTNYGYTF. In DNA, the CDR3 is TGTGCCAGCAGCGCAACAGGGCCCGCGTTAACTAACTATGGCTACACCTTC.

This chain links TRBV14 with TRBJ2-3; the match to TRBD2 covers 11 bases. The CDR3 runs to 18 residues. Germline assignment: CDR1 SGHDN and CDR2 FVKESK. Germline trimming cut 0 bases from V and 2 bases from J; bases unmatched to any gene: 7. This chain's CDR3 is CASSQDRLAGGITDTQYF. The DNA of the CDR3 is TGTGCCAGCAGCCAAGATAGGCTAGCGGGAGGAATCACAGATACGCAGTATTTT.

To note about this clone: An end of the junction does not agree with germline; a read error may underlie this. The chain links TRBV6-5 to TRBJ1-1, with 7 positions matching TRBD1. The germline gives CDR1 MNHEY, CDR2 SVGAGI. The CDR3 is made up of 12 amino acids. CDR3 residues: CASSYSTGAEIF. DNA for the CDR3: TGTGCCAGCAGTTACTCAACAGGGGCCGAGATCTTT.

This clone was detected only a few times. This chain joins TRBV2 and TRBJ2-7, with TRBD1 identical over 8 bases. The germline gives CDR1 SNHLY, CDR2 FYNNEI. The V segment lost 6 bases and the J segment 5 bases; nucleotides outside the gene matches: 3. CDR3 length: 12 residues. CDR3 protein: CASRGTGNEQYF. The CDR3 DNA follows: TGTGCCAGCAGAGGGACAGGCAACGAGCAGTACTTC.

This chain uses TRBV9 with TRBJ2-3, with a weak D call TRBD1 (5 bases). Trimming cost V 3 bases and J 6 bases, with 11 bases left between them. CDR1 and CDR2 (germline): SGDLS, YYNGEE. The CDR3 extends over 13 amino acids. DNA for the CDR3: TGTGCCAGCAGCGGATTGACAGCGGATACGCAGTATTTT. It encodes CASSGLTADTQYF.

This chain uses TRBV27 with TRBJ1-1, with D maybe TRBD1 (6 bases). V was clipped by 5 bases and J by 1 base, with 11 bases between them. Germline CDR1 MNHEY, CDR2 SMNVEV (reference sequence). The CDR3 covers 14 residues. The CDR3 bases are TGTGCCAGCAGTGGGAACAGGGCGAACACTGAAGCTTTCTTT. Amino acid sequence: CASSGNRANTEAFF.